Below, one T cell receptor beta chain is given with its context. Its antigen is not identified. Profiled with immunoSEQ multiplex PCR; TCRdb holds only in-frame clones, not every one. The repertoire holds about 46,000 clones, under 85% seen once, with over 12% in the top ten. Antigen-specific CD4+ T cells expanded by the ViraFEST assay with viral peptide pools were then sequenced. When about ten days of culture had elapsed, CD4+ T cells were isolated. The participants, recipients of two vaccine doses, got either BNT162b2 or mRNA-1273. Vaccinees lacked prior SARS-CoV-2 infection and tested negative for nucleocapsid antibodies. Half-medium changes using IL-2 medium occurred on days 3 and 7. Per the germline V gene, CDR1 is SNHLY and CDR2 is FYNNEI. The ends were cut back, 2 bases at V and 4 bases at J, with 6 bases in the middle. The CDR3 covers 13 residues. This entry is derived from a study of vaccination effects on CD4 cells after COVID-19. Findings and caveats of the study: Late after vaccination, infection- and vaccine-induced clones showed marked clonal contraction.

This clonotype was obtained from a human donor who received a COVID-19 vaccine. The chain carries TRBV2 and TRBJ1-5; the D is unclear. This sample comprised CD4+ T cells from PBMCs cultured with HCoV-OC43 spike peptides, obtained after COVID-19 vaccination. The subset: HCoV-OC43 spike overlapping peptide pool stimulation. For the CDR3, the DNA is TGTGCCAGCAGTGAAATAGGAAATCAGCCCCAGCATTTT. Translation: CASSEIGNQPQHF.